Below, 15 T cell receptor beta chains from the same sample are listed, as sequenced in a study of CD8+ T cells in alopecia areata. Extracted from the samples, RNA was reverse transcribed into cDNA to serve as the sequencing template. Method: immunoSEQ multiplex PCR; TCRdb's copy keeps in-frame clones and lacks some. The sample lists hundreds of thousands of clones; around 67% were seen once. The starting material was CD4+ T cells sorted from blood, obtained at week 0. Source of these receptors: a human donor with alopecia areata.

This chain connects TRBV18 to TRBJ2-1; TRBD2 matches 8 bases. V shed 3 bases, J shed 8 bases, and the junction held 3 bases outside the gene matches. Per the germline V gene, CDR1 is KGHSH and CDR2 is LQKENI. The CDR3 has 13 residues. Written as DNA, the CDR3 is TGTGCCAGCTCACCTCGAGCGGGGGATGAGCAGTTCTTC. Its protein is CASSPRAGDEQFF.

The V gene is TRBV4-3, the J gene TRBJ2-7, with D hard to call. The CDR3 runs to 14 residues. V was pared by 1 base and J by 2 bases, with 9 bases between. Per germline, CDR1 LGHNA and CDR2 YSLEER. The CDR3 region has the DNA TGCGCCAGCAGCCAAGTTGGCAGAGCCTACGAGCAGTACTTC. Translated, it gives CASSQVGRAYEQYF.

The chain uses TRBV5-6 and TRBJ1-2; D is unresolved. Trimming stripped 2 bases from V and 0 bases from J, with 8 bases between. The CDR3 is 14 amino acids. Germline CDR1 SGHDT, CDR2 YYEEEE. The CDR3 spells CASSFAETNYGYTF. Written as DNA, the CDR3 is TGTGCCAGCAGCTTTGCAGAGACTAACTATGGCTACACCTTC.

The chain joins TRBV30 to TRBJ1-1; D remains unclear. This CDR3 has 11 residues. Trimming removed 4 bases at V and 6 bases at J, with 9 bases between. Germline V gene data show CDR1 as GTSNPN and CDR2 as SVGIG (reference sequence). The CDR3 DNA follows: TGTGCCTGGATCTCTGTGGCTGAAGCTTTCTTT. As protein: CAWISVAEAFF.

The gene calls are TRBV30 and TRBJ1-2; no firm D call. Germline CDR1 GTSNPN, CDR2 SVGIG (reference sequence). The CDR3 length is 10 residues. V gave up 7 bases and J gave up 4 bases, with 7 bases separating them. The CDR3 DNA is TGTGCCTCCCGGGTCTATGGCTACACCTTC. It encodes CASRVYGYTF.

This sequence joins TRBV4-1 and TRBJ2-5; D is unclear. Germline lookup yields CDR1 MGHRA and CDR2 YSYEKL. Trimming left V 1 base short and J 5 bases short, with 14 bases between. The CDR3 is 15 residues long. This CDR3 is CASSQADRSGETQYF. The DNA for the CDR3 is TGCGCCAGCAGCCAAGCCGACCGGTCCGGGGAGACCCAGTACTTC.

The rearrangement links TRBV7-8 to TRBJ2-5; the match to TRBD1 covers 9 bases. The CDR3 covers 14 residues. Germline assignment: CDR1 SGHVS and CDR2 FQNEAQ. V trimming: 6 bases; J trimming: 6 bases; junction bases outside the gene matches: 8. The CDR3 is CASRSDRGGKTQYF. CDR3 coding DNA: TGTGCCAGCAGATCGGACAGGGGCGGGAAGACCCAGTACTTC.

This clone was observed a single time. V and J are TRBV4-3 and TRBJ2-2; D tentatively reads TRBD1 or TRBD2 (5 bases each). Germline lookup yields CDR1 LGHNA and CDR2 YSLEER. V lost 5 bases and J 3 bases, leaving 22 bases between the germline ends. This CDR3 region has 18 residues. CDR3 coding DNA: TGCGCCAGCAGCTCCTGGCCGGGACCCAAATCGGACACCGGGGAGCTGTTTTTT. The encoded protein is CASSSWPGPKSDTGELFF.

The chain links TRBV4-3 to TRBJ2-5, with D possibly matching TRBD2 (5 bases). The V end lost 0 bases, the J end lost 5 bases, and 16 bases lay between the germline ends. The germline CDR1 and CDR2 sequences are LGHNA and YSLEER. The CDR3 loop spans 16 amino acids. This CDR3 is CASSQEGRGYRETQYF. CDR3 DNA: TGCGCCAGCAGCCAAGAAGGTCGGGGTTATAGGGAGACCCAGTACTTC.

The chain uses TRBV20-1 and TRBJ2-5; 8 positions agree with TRBD2. Germline V gene data show CDR1 as DFQATT and CDR2 as SNEGSKA (reference sequence). The CDR3 consists of 11 residues. The V gene end was trimmed by 7 bases and the J gene end by 2 bases; junction bases not matched to a gene: 0. CDR3 in amino acids: CSVAGQETQYF. CDR3 DNA: TGCAGTGTAGCGGGACAAGAGACCCAGTACTTC.

This clone was seen only a few times. The CDR3 spells CASSVAPSGGLGRETQYF. CDR3 nucleotide sequence: TGTGCCAGCAGCGTAGCGCCTAGCGGGGGACTCGGGAGAGAGACCCAGTACTTC. The gene calls are TRBV9 and TRBJ2-5; 10 bases fit TRBD2. The CDR3 sequence is 18 residues long. J gave up 4 bases and V 0 bases, and 12 bases lay outside the gene matches. CDR1 is SGDLS, CDR2 YYNGEE, per germline. The full variable domain, its missing parts supplied by reference TRBV9 and TRBJ2-5, is DSGVTQTPKHLITATGQRVTLRCSPRSGDLSVYWYQQSLDQGLQFLIQYYNGEERAKGNILERFSAQQFPDLHSELNLSSLELGDSALYFCASSVAPSGGLGRETQYFGPGTRLLVL.

In this sample, this clone turned up a few times. This chain joins TRBV5-6 and TRBJ2-1; weak D call: TRBD2 (5 bases). Germline assignment: CDR1 SGHDT and CDR2 YYEEEE. The ends were cut back, 5 bases at V and 8 bases at J, with 11 bases in the middle. The CDR3 sequence is 12 residues long. The CDR3: CASSATRDEQFF. In DNA form, the CDR3 reads TGTGCCAGCAGTGCTACTAGAGATGAGCAGTTCTTC.

J is TRBJ1-2 and V is TRBV5-6; D is uncertain. The V gene lost 0 bases and the J gene lost 7 bases, with 4 bases spanning the gap. Germline CDR1 and CDR2: SGHDT and YYEEEE. This CDR3 is 11 amino acids long. For the CDR3, the DNA is TGTGCCAGCAGCTTGGACTTTGGCTACACCTTC. This encodes CASSLDFGYTF.

The V gene is TRBV25-1, the J gene TRBJ2-2, with a weak D call TRBD1 (5 bases). The CDR3 consists of 15 residues. Per germline, CDR1 MGHDK and CDR2 SYGVNS. V was cut by 7 bases and J by 0 bases, with 12 bases left in between. CDR3 DNA: TGTGCCAGCACCAGACAGCGCGCGAACACCGGGGAGCTGTTTTTT. As protein: CASTRQRANTGELFF.

The V call is TRBV25-1, the J call TRBJ2-1, with 12 bases that match TRBD2. The trim removed 6 bases at V and 10 bases at J, leaving 7 bases unmatched. The CDR3 spans 14 residues. Germline loops: CDR1 MGHDK, CDR2 SYGVNS. This chain's CDR3 is CASRGTSGWGEQFF. CDR3 DNA: TGTGCCAGCAGAGGGACTAGCGGGTGGGGGGAGCAGTTCTTC.